The rows below give T cell receptor beta chains drawn from one sample of a study of TIL therapy for anti-PD-1-resistant metastatic lung cancer. Only in-frame clones appear in the TCRdb table, and some are missing; sequencing was by immunoSEQ multiplex PCR. Of 36,000 or so clones in the sample, more than 60% were seen once. Source: blood, taken at baseline. All receptors come from a person aged 25-80 years with non-small cell lung cancer. Each CDR3 is given with its conserved first and last residue. D genes are given only for firm matches. Rows give clone size only sometimes, using once, few, many, or a class for an expanded clone.

NA,TRBV28,NA,TRBJ2-7,CASALGGPQFYEQYF,TGTGCCAGCGCCCTGGGGGGACCGCAATTCTACGAGCAGTACTTC
NA,TRBV4-3,TRBD1,TRBJ2-1,CASSQGVKGADEQFF,TGCGCCAGCAGCCAAGGGGTGAAGGGGGCCGATGAGCAGTTCTTC
NA,TRBV2,NA,TRBJ2-7,CASSERGAGVGEQYF,TGTGCCAGCAGTGAAAGGGGCGCAGGGGTAGGCGAGCAGTACTTC
NA,TRBV28,NA,TRBJ2-5,CASSGLNRADRSQETQYF,TGTGCCAGCAGCGGGCTAAATAGGGCAGATCGAAGCCAAGAGACCCAGTACTTC
NA,TRBV19,TRBD1,TRBJ1-2,CASSIVGGETYGYTF,TGTGCCAGTAGTATAGTAGGGGGCGAGACCTATGGCTACACCTTC
few,TRBV7-2,NA,TRBJ1-1,CASSAQGGWTEAFF,TGTGCCAGCAGCGCGCAGGGAGGATGGACTGAAGCTTTCTTT
few,TRBV28,TRBD1,TRBJ1-3,CASTQGGDSGNTIYF,TGTGCCAGCACCCAGGGGGGGGACTCTGGAAACACCATATATTTT
NA,TRBV5-8,NA,TRBJ2-4,CASSLSISAKNIQYF,TGTGCCAGCAGCCTTTCAATCTCGGCCAAAAACATTCAGTACTTC
NA,TRBV4-2,TRBD1,TRBJ1-4,CASSQESGTGNEKLFF,TGTGCCAGCAGCCAAGAATCCGGGACAGGGAATGAAAAACTGTTTTTT
NA,TRBV10-3,NA,TRBJ2-5,CAISEFGETQYF,TGTGCCATCAGTGAGTTCGGCGAGACCCAGTACTTC
NA,TRBV9,TRBD2,TRBJ2-5,CASSVGSGGPATQYF,TGTGCCAGCAGCGTAGGGTCGGGGGGGCCGGCGACCCAGTACTTC
NA,TRBV28,TRBD1,TRBJ1-2,CASSQGEDGYTF,TGTGCCAGCAGTCAGGGGGAGGATGGCTACACCTTC
NA,TRBV7-2,NA,TRBJ2-1,CASSPLSSSYNEQFF,TGTGCCAGCAGCCCGCTTTCTAGCTCCTACAATGAGCAGTTCTTC
NA,TRBV27,NA,TRBJ2-1,CASLVRSIGHSSYNEQFF,TGTGCCAGCCTAGTACGATCCATTGGACACAGCTCCTACAATGAGCAGTTCTTC
once,TRBV5-5,TRBD2,TRBJ2-3,CASTSTSGSTDTQYF,TGTGCCAGCACTTCGACTAGCGGGAGCACAGATACGCAGTATTTT
NA,TRBV12-5,NA,TRBJ1-1,CASGLALNRNTEAFF,TGTGCTAGTGGTTTGGCCCTCAACAGGAACACTGAAGCTTTCTTT
NA,TRBV7-3,NA,TRBJ2-3,CASSSSSTGPDTQYF,TGTGCCAGCAGCTCATCCTCTACGGGGCCAGATACGCAGTATTTT
NA,TRBV5-8,NA,TRBJ1-2,CASRGIGGYYGYTF,TGTGCCAGCAGGGGAATTGGGGGCTACTATGGCTACACCTTC
few,TRBV18,NA,TRBJ1-2,CASSPEGAAYGYTF,TGTGCCAGCTCACCAGAAGGGGCTGCCTATGGCTACACCTTC
NA,TRBV7-3,NA,TRBJ2-7,CASSAHPGQAASEQYF,TGTGCCAGCAGCGCCCATCCAGGGCAGGCTGCGTCCGAGCAGTACTTC
NA,TRBV19,NA,TRBJ2-2,CASSIGVELFF,TGTGCCAGTAGTATAGGGGTGGAGCTGTTTTTT
NA,TRBV30,NA,TRBJ1-3,CAWRVSYSGNTIYF,TGTGCCTGGAGGGTATCCTACTCTGGAAACACCATATATTTT
NA,TRBV7-2,NA,TRBJ1-5,CASTVLVGNQPQHF,TGTGCCAGCACGGTCTTAGTCGGGAATCAGCCCCAGCATTTT
NA,TRBV15,NA,TRBJ1-4,CATSRDRGATNEKLFF,TGTGCCACCAGCAGAGATCGGGGGGCAACTAATGAAAAACTGTTTTTT
NA,TRBV28,NA,TRBJ2-4,CATKSGTKNIQYF,TGTGCCACCAAATCAGGGACCAAAAACATTCAGTACTTC
NA,TRBV7-9,NA,TRBJ2-7,CASSPTEGHEQYF,TGTGCCAGCAGCCCCACCGAGGGTCACGAGCAGTACTTC
NA,TRBV4-1,NA,TRBJ2-7,CASSQDEEREQYF,TGCGCCAGCAGCCAAGATGAGGAGCGAGAGCAGTACTTC
NA,TRBV4-2,TRBD1,TRBJ1-1,CASSYIQGAAPEAFF,TGTGCCAGCAGTTACATTCAGGGGGCGGCCCCTGAAGCTTTCTTT
NA,TRBV19,TRBD1,TRBJ2-2,CPLSPDRQGTGELFF,TGTCCCCTATCCCCGGACAGGCAGGGCACCGGGGAGCTGTTTTTT
once,TRBV5-1,TRBD1,TRBJ1-5,CASSLEGQGAQPQHF,TGCGCCAGCAGCTTGGAGGGACAGGGTGCGCAGCCCCAGCATTTT
NA,TRBV7-2,TRBD2,TRBJ2-7,CASSFELASTYEQYF,TGTGCCAGCAGCTTTGAACTAGCGAGTACCTACGAGCAGTACTTC
NA,TRBV6-6,NA,TRBJ1-2,CASSYDTGPSYGYTF,TGTGCCAGCAGTTACGATACCGGACCCTCCTATGGCTACACCTTC
NA,TRBV5-4,NA,TRBJ2-5,CASRKGGTQETQYF,TGTGCCAGCAGGAAGGGGGGAACCCAAGAGACCCAGTACTTC
NA,TRBV5-5,NA,TRBJ1-6,CASSSTGYSPLHF,TGTGCCAGCAGCTCTACAGGGTATTCACCCCTCCACTTT
NA,TRBV5-1,NA,TRBJ2-5,CASSISGTTIVETQYF,TGCGCCAGCAGCATCTCCGGGACGACAATAGTGGAGACCCAGTACTTC
NA,TRBV28,NA,TRBJ2-7,CASSFKSLYEQYF,TGTGCCAGCAGTTTTAAAAGCCTTTACGAGCAGTACTTC
NA,TRBV27,NA,TRBJ1-2,CASSLSILGGTLYGYTF,TGTGCCAGCAGTTTATCGATACTAGGGGGGACCCTCTATGGCTACACCTTC
NA,TRBV5-6,NA,TRBJ1-2,CASSWAGTRDYGYTF,TGTGCCAGCAGCTGGGCCGGGACACGAGACTATGGCTACACCTTC
NA,TRBV7-9,NA,TRBJ2-3,CASSFGGSTDTQYF,TGTGCCAGCAGCTTTGGGGGCAGCACAGATACGCAGTATTTT
few,TRBV19,NA,TRBJ2-7,CASSIGQGRSEQYF,TGTGCCAGTAGTATAGGGCAGGGTCGAAGCGAGCAGTACTTC
NA,TRBV9,NA,TRBJ1-1,CASSVGVGGTEAFF,TGTGCCAGCAGCGTAGGAGTGGGTGGGACTGAAGCTTTCTTT
NA,TRBV5-1,NA,TRBJ2-3,CASSLAGDTDTQYF,TGCGCCAGCAGCTTGGCGGGGGACACAGATACGCAGTATTTT
few,TRBV30,NA,TRBJ1-1,CACSHRDNGAEAFF,TGTGCCTGCTCACATAGGGACAACGGCGCTGAAGCTTTCTTT
NA,TRBV10-3,NA,TRBJ2-5,CAISESGTKETQYF,TGTGCCATCAGTGAGTCGGGCACCAAAGAGACCCAGTACTTC
NA,TRBV6-1,TRBD2,TRBJ2-7,CASSVAGVPYEQYF,TGTGCCAGCAGCGTAGCGGGAGTCCCCTACGAGCAGTACTTC